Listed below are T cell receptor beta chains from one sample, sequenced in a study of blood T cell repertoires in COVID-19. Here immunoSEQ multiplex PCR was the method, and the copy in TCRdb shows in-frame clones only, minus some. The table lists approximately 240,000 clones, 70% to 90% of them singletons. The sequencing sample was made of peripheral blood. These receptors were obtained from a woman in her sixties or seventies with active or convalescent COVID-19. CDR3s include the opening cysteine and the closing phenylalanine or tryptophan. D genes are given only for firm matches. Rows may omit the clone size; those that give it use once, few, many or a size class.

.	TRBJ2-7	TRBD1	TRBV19	CASKEGQGGEQYF	TGTGCCAGTAAGGAAGGACAGGGGGGCGAGCAGTACTTC
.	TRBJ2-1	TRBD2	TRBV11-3	CASSPGGLGLRNEQFF	TGTGCCAGCAGCCCCGGGGGACTAGGACTTCGCAATGAGCAGTTCTTC
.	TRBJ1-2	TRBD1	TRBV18	CASSPPIGGYYGYTF	TGTGCCAGCTCACCACCGATAGGGGGCTACTATGGCTACACCTTC
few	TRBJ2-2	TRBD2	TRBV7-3	CASSLTGLANTGELFF	TGTGCCAGCAGCTTAACAGGACTAGCGAACACCGGGGAGCTGTTTTTT
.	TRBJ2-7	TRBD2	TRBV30	CAWTFEGDYYRQYF	TGTGCCTGGACCTTCGAAGGGGACTACTACAGGCAGTACTTC
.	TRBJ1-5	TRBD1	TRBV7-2	CASRQGTGGDQPQHF	TGTGCCAGCAGGCAAGGCACAGGGGGTGATCAGCCCCAGCATTTT
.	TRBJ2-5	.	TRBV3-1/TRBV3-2	CASSQVGRPGETQYF	TGTGCCAGCAGCCAAGTAGGTCGTCCCGGGGAGACCCAGTACTTC
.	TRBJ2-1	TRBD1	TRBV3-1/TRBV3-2	CASSQPLQGTAGEQFF	TGTGCCAGCAGCCAACCCCTCCAGGGGACAGCAGGTGAGCAGTTCTTC
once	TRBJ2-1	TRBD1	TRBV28	CASSTPLQGANEQFF	TGTGCCAGCAGTACCCCCCTCCAGGGGGCTAATGAGCAGTTCTTC
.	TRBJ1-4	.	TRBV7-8	CASSYFTATNEKLFF	TGTGCCAGCAGCTACTTCACCGCAACTAATGAAAAACTGTTTTTT
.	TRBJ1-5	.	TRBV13	CASSFGSNQPQHF	TGTGCCAGCAGCTTCGGTAGCAATCAGCCCCAGCATTTT
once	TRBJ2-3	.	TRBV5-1	CASSLEGAGTDTQYF	TGCGCCAGCAGCTTGGAGGGAGCCGGCACAGATACGCAGTATTTT
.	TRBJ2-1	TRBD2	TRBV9	CASSLGRTSGGYNEQFF	TGTGCCAGCAGCCTCGGAAGGACTAGCGGGGGGTACAATGAGCAGTTCTTC
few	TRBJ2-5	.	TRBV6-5	CASRRGLARGETQYF	TGTGCCAGCAGAAGAGGGCTAGCGAGGGGAGAGACCCAGTACTTC
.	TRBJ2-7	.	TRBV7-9	CASSPRSGVEQYF	TGTGCCAGCAGCCCCCGGTCCGGGGTCGAGCAGTACTTC
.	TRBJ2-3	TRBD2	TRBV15	CATSPPLAGGRTDTQYF	TGTGCCACCAGTCCCCCCCTAGCGGGAGGGCGCACAGATACGCAGTATTTT
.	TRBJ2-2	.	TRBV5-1	CASSLVGNTGELFF	TGCGCCAGCAGCTTGGTCGGGAACACCGGGGAGCTGTTTTTT
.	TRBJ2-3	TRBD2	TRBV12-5	CASGLTLQAGGVTDTQYF	TGTGCTAGTGGTTTGACGCTTCAAGCGGGGGGGGTTACAGATACGCAGTATTTT
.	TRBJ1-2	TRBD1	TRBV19	CVSSPRGTGEYGYTF	TGTGTCAGTAGTCCGAGAGGGACAGGGGAATATGGCTACACCTTC
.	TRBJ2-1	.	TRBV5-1	CASTTVGSSYNEQFF	TGCGCCAGCACCACGGTGGGGAGCTCCTACAATGAGCAGTTCTTC
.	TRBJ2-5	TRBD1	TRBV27	CALNRGFEETQYF	TGTGCCTTAAACAGGGGGTTTGAGGAGACCCAGTACTTC
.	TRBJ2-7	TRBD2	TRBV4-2	CASSQVLNLREGSYEQYF	TGTGCCAGCAGCCAAGTGTTAAATTTACGGGAGGGCTCCTACGAGCAGTACTTC
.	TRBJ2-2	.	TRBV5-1	CASGTPPGGTGELFF	TGCGCCAGCGGTACTCCCCCAGGGGGGACCGGGGAGCTGTTTTTT
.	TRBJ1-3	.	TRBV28	CASSLGGGSGNTIYF	TGTGCCAGCAGTTTAGGGGGAGGCTCTGGAAACACCATATATTTT
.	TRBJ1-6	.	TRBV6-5	CASSPLRDNSPLHF	TGTGCCAGCAGCCCCCTCAGGGATAATTCACCCCTCCACTTT
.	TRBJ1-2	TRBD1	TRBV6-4	CASSAWGTGEEGYTF	TGTGCCAGCAGTGCATGGGGAACAGGGGAAGAAGGCTACACCTTC
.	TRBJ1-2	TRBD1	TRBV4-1	CASSIRSGTANYGYTF	TGCGCCAGCAGCATTCGCTCGGGGACAGCCAACTATGGCTACACCTTC
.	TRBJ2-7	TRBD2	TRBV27	CASGGTSGSYEQYF	TGTGCCAGCGGGGGGACTAGCGGATCCTACGAGCAGTACTTC
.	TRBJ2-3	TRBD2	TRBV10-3	CAISDTSGGEDTQYF	TGTGCCATCAGTGACACTAGCGGGGGGGAAGATACGCAGTATTTT
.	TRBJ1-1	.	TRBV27	CASSLSPGLLNTEAFF	TGTGCCAGCAGTTTATCCCCAGGGCTGTTGAACACTGAAGCTTTCTTT
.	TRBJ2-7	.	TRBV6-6	CASSYSGLSYEQYF	TGTGCCAGCAGTTACAGCGGTCTCTCCTACGAGCAGTACTTC
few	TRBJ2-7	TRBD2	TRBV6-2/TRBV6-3	CASSYTGGGEQYF	TGTGCCAGCAGTTACACGGGAGGGGGCGAGCAGTACTTC
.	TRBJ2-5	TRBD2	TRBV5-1	CASTSLAGGQETQYF	TGCGCCAGCACCTCTCTAGCGGGAGGACAAGAGACCCAGTACTTC
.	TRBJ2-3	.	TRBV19	CASSIKEGYTQYF	TGTGCCAGTAGTATAAAAGAGGGATATACGCAGTATTTT
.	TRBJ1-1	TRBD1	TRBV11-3	CASSPTGGVNTEAFF	TGTGCCAGCTCCCCAACAGGGGGGGTAAACACTGAAGCTTTCTTT
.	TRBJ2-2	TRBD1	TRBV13	CASTLGTGLSGELFF	TGTGCCAGCACCCTGGGGACAGGACTGTCCGGGGAGCTGTTTTTT
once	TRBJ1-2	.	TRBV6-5	CASSPRRGTIYGYTF	TGTGCCAGCAGTCCCCGGAGGGGAACGATCTATGGCTACACCTTC
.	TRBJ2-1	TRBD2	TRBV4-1	CASSQDRRRSGMSNEQFF	TGCGCCAGCAGCCAAGATAGGAGAAGAAGCGGGATGAGTAATGAGCAGTTCTTC
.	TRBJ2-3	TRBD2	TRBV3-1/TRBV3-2	CASSPSSGDTDTQYF	TGTGCCAGCAGTCCCTCTAGCGGGGACACAGATACGCAGTATTTT
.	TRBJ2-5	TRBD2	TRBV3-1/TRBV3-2	CASSRLAAQETQYF	TGTGCCAGCAGCCGACTAGCTGCTCAAGAGACCCAGTACTTC
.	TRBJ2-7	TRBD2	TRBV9	CASSVGAAGDPYEQYF	TGTGCCAGCAGCGTAGGTGCAGCGGGAGACCCCTACGAGCAGTACTTC
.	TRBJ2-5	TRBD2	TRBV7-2	CASSLVGTSLETQYF	TGTGCCAGCAGCTTAGTTGGGACTAGTTTGGAGACCCAGTACTTC
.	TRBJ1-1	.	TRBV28	CASSSLWGGLNTEAFF	TGTGCCAGCAGTTCCCTATGGGGAGGGCTGAACACTGAAGCTTTCTTT
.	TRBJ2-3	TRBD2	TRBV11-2	CASRLAGGTDTQYF	TGTGCCAGCAGGTTAGCGGGGGGCACAGATACGCAGTATTTT
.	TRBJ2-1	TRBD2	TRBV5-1	CASSTGTSGGAYNEQFF	TGCGCCAGCAGCACCGGGACTAGCGGGGGGGCTTACAATGAGCAGTTCTTC
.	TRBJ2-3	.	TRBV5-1	CASSLVATSTDTQYF	TGCGCCAGCAGCTTGGTTGCAACTAGCACAGATACGCAGTATTTT
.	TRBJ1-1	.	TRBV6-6	CASSLPGAQNTEAFF	TGTGCCAGCAGTTTACCAGGGGCCCAGAACACTGAAGCTTTCTTT
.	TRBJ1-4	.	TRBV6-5	CASSRERDEKLFF	TGTGCCAGCAGTCGGGAGCGTGATGAAAAACTGTTTTTT
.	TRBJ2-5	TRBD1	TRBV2	CASSPANLQGETQYF	TGTGCCAGCAGCCCTGCCAATTTACAGGGGGAGACCCAGTACTTC
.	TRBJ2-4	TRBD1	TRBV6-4	CASRPGQGLVAKNIQYF	TGTGCCAGCAGGCCGGGACAGGGCCTAGTAGCCAAAAACATTCAGTACTTC
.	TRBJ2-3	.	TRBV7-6	CASSSGGKVRTDTQYF	TGTGCCAGTTCGTCTGGCGGGAAAGTGAGGACAGATACGCAGTATTTT
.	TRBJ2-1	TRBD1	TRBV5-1	CASSLGLGTAYNEQFF	TGCGCCAGCAGCTTGGGGCTAGGGACAGCATACAATGAGCAGTTCTTC
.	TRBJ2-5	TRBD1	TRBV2	CASSERRGGWETQYF	TGTGCCAGCAGTGAACGGCGAGGGGGCTGGGAGACCCAGTACTTC
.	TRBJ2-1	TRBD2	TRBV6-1	CAIGLAALSNEQFF	TGTGCCATTGGACTAGCGGCTCTATCCAATGAGCAGTTCTTC
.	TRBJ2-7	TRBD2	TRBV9	CASSVGGGTGRGEQYF	TGTGCCAGCAGCGTAGGGGGAGGGACCGGTCGAGGCGAGCAGTACTTC
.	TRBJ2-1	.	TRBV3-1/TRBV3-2	CASSQGTLNEQFF	TGTGCCAGCAGCCAAGGGACTTTGAATGAGCAGTTCTTC
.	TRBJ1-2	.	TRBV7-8	CASSSPDPDSRNYGYTF	TGTGCCAGCAGCTCCCCAGACCCAGACAGCCGTAACTATGGCTACACCTTC
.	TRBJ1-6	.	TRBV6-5	CASRRGSLGNSPLHF	TGTGCCAGCCGCAGGGGCAGCCTGGGGAATTCACCCCTCCACTTT
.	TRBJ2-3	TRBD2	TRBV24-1	CATSEPSGRVSTDTQYF	TGTGCCACCAGTGAACCTAGCGGGAGAGTAAGCACAGATACGCAGTATTTT